This TCR beta chain was sequenced in a study of cytomegalovirus exposure and HLA in healthy donors. About this clone itself: What it binds is not known.

The primer mix had 60 Vbeta and 13 Jbeta primers. The data were produced by immunoSEQ multiplex PCR, yet TCRdb's version contains in-frame clones alone and is incomplete. The sample holds under 300,000 clones, about 90% seen once. The length of the CDR3 is 14 residues. Germline-derived CDR1 and CDR2 are SGHNT and YYREEE (reference sequence). The junction had 2 bases not matched to a gene; V was cut back by 0 bases and J by 5 bases. Findings of the study overall: Later analysis demonstrated an association between a missense DCLRE1C variant and TCR beta V- and J-gene trimming. Presence/absence analyses supposed approximately even sequencing depth among donors.

The sample consisted of PBMCs. The chain has TRBV5-4 and TRBJ2-7, with TRBD2 matching 10 bases. The origin of this receptor is a girl aged 2-10 years in good health and CMV-seronegative. The CDR3 spells CASSLGLAGDEQYF. CDR3 nucleotide sequence: TGTGCCAGCAGCTTGGGGCTAGCGGGAGACGAGCAGTACTTC.